Each of the 14 T cell receptor beta chains below was sequenced from the same sample in a study of control samples from healthy donors and cancer patients. Profiled with immunoSEQ multiplex PCR; TCRdb holds only in-frame clones, not every one. The table has tens of thousands of clones, roughly 80% seen once. Sequencing input: blood. These receptors were taken from a man aged 60 to 69 in good health.

V is TRBV27 and J is TRBJ2-7; D is perhaps TRBD2 (5 bases). The length of the CDR3 is 14 residues. Per germline, CDR1 MNHEY and CDR2 SMNVEV (reference sequence). Trimming cost V 2 bases and J 1 base, with 9 bases left between them. CDR3 loop: CASSLLEGSYEQYF. The CDR3 bases are TGTGCCAGCAGTTTACTTGAGGGTTCCTACGAGCAGTACTTC.

The genes are TRBV2 and TRBJ1-5, with D maybe TRBD1 (6 bases). Trimming took 6 bases from V and 6 from J, leaving 18 bases between them. This CDR3 region has 15 residues. From germline, CDR1 is SNHLY and CDR2 FYNNEI. Written as DNA, the CDR3 is TGTGCCAGCAGCGATGAGGGGGGGGCAGGTCAGCCCCAGCATTTT. Translating it yields CASSDEGGAGQPQHF.

The rearrangement joins TRBV7-9 to TRBJ1-1; no firm D call. Germline V lookup: CDR1 SEHNR, CDR2 FQNEAQ (reference sequence). The length of the CDR3 is 14 residues. V dropped 4 bases and J dropped 0 bases, with 9 bases sitting between them. The CDR3 DNA follows: TGTGCCAGCAGCTCCACATTCGTGAACACTGAAGCTTTCTTT. Its protein product is CASSSTFVNTEAFF.

This clone has just one count. The chain employs TRBV24-1 and TRBJ2-5; D uncertain. CDR1 is KGHDR and CDR2 is SFDVKD in the germline V gene. The CDR3 is made up of 14 amino acids. Trimming removed 2 bases at V and 1 base at J, with 7 bases between. The CDR3, as DNA: TGTGCCACCAGTGATTCAGGCCGCCAAGAGACCCAGTACTTC. This sequence encodes CATSDSGRQETQYF.

J is TRBJ1-1 and V is TRBV7-2; no firm D call. V lost 2 bases and J lost 7, with 8 bases in between. This CDR3 contains 12 residues. Germline values: CDR1 SGHTA, CDR2 FQGNSA. CDR3 sequence reads: CASSLTRSEAFF. The CDR3 bases are TGTGCCAGCAGCTTAACGAGGAGTGAAGCTTTCTTT.

The J gene is TRBJ2-3, the V gene TRBV9, with 11 bases that match TRBD2. The J segment lost 4 bases and the V segment lost 4 bases, leaving 8 bases of the junction unmatched. Germline V CDR1 and CDR2: SGDLS, YYNGEE. This CDR3 has 16 amino acids. CDR3 loop: CASSPLAGGGADTQYF. CDR3 nucleotide sequence: TGTGCCAGCAGCCCCCTAGCGGGGGGCGGCGCAGATACGCAGTATTTT. Supplemented by reference TRBV9 and TRBJ2-3, the full variable domain reads DSGVTQTPKHLITATGQRVTLRCSPRSGDLSVYWYQQSLDQGLQFLIQYYNGEERAKGNILERFSAQQFPDLHSELNLSSLELGDSALYFCASSPLAGGGADTQYFGPGTRLTVL.

This chain connects TRBV28 to TRBJ1-5, with 7 nucleotides matching TRBD1. V lost 6 bases, J lost 6 bases, and 8 bases stayed unmatched. Germline CDR1 MDHEN, CDR2 SYDVKM. The CDR3 totals 14 residues. CDR3 loop: CASRGNRGTQPQHF. In nucleotides, the CDR3 is TGTGCCAGCAGGGGTAACAGGGGTACTCAGCCCCAGCATTTT.

This clone has just one count. The gene calls are TRBV10-1 and TRBJ1-2; tentative D call: TRBD1 (6 bases). CDR3 length: 13 amino acids. Germline V gene data show CDR1 as WNHNN and CDR2 as SYGVQD (reference sequence). Trimming left V 7 bases short and J 7 bases short, with 16 bases between. CDR3 amino acids: CASTQGQKGGYTF. In DNA, the CDR3 is TGCGCCAGCACCCAGGGGCAAAAGGGTGGCTACACCTTC.

The chain joins TRBV7-8 to TRBJ1-1; TRBD1 might be the D (5 bases). The CDR3 totals 14 residues. Trimming removed 4 bases at V and 0 bases at J, with 9 bases between. In germline, CDR1 is SGHVS, CDR2 FQNEAQ. CDR3 sequence reads: CASSSRVMNTEAFF. The CDR3 DNA reads TGTGCCAGCAGCTCCAGGGTGATGAACACTGAAGCTTTCTTT.

This clone appeared once. The rearrangement links TRBV6-2 or TRBV6-3 to TRBJ1-5, with D unresolved. CDR1 is MNHEY and CDR2 is SVGEGT in the germline V gene. Between the trimmed V and J ends, which lost 2 bases and 0 bases, there was a span of 5 bases. CDR3 size: 14 residues. The DNA for the CDR3 is TGTGCCAGCAGTTACGACAATAGCAATCAGCCCCAGCATTTT. Translation: CASSYDNSNQPQHF.

The chain uses TRBV5-1 and TRBJ2-5; D perhaps matches TRBD2 (6 bases). CDR3 length: 15 amino acids. Germline assignment: CDR1 SGHRS and CDR2 YFSETQ. Trimming took off 4 bases at V and 5 bases at J, with 18 bases between the two ends. The CDR3 sequence: CASSPAEEGGETQYF. In nucleotides, the CDR3 is TGCGCCAGCAGCCCGGCGGAGGAGGGCGGGGAGACCCAGTACTTC. The full variable domain, with the rest looked up from reference TRBV5-1 and TRBJ2-5, is KAGVTQTPRYLIKTRGQQVTLSCSPISGHRSVSWYQQTPGQGLQFLFEYFSETQRNKGNFPGRFSGRQFSNSRSEMNVSTLELGDSALYLCASSPAEEGGETQYFGPGTRLLVL.

This rearrangement joins TRBV6-2 or TRBV6-3 to TRBJ1-5; D not resolved. The CDR3 length is 12 residues. From germline, CDR1 is MNHEY and CDR2 SVGEGT. Deletions cut 5 bases from V and 7 bases from J, with 9 bases between. The CDR3 DNA reads as TGTGCCAGCAGTAGTACGATCCAGCCCCAGCATTTT. Translation gives CASSSTIQPQHF.

This clone occurred once. This chain links TRBV4-1 with TRBJ1-6; no clear D. The V gene lost 1 base and the J gene lost 0 bases, with 7 bases spanning the gap. CDR1 and CDR2 (germline): MGHRA, YSYEKL. The CDR3 totals 16 residues. CDR3 sequence: CASSQVYPSYNSPLHF. CDR3 bases: TGCGCCAGCAGCCAAGTATACCCCTCCTATAATTCACCCCTCCACTTT.

This chain uses TRBV18 with TRBJ1-2; 11 bases are shared with TRBD1. This CDR3 contains 14 residues. CDR1 KGHSH and CDR2 LQKENI come from the germline V gene. V gave up 5 bases and J gave up 3 bases; unmatched junction bases: 2. The CDR3 reads CASSRDRGDYGYTF. CDR3 sequence (DNA): TGTGCCAGCTCAAGGGACAGGGGGGACTATGGCTACACCTTC.